This T cell receptor beta chain was identified in a study of shared clonotypes between healthy human individuals (dated by TCRdb to the early 2020s). In terms of the full investigation: The cohort included a few men and a couple of women between 18 and 49 years of age. Per donor, three plates each were used for CD4 naive and CD4 memory, two for CD8 naive, and one for CD8 memory. Blood TCR repertoires of roughly five healthy adults were deeply sequenced to estimate repertoire size and the extent of clonotype sharing between individuals. Between about 0.8 and 8.9 billion PBMCs per donor were obtained by leukapheresis. To increase sequencing depth and limit assay-specific biases, different laboratories used diverse techniques to prepare libraries and sequence TCR repertoires.

As for this clone: The antigen it binds to is not known. No base-level quality is on record; no much larger clone is a single base apart.

Taken from the germline V gene, the CDR1 and CDR2 loops are MDHEN and SYDVKM. V is clipped by 11 bases and J by 4 bases, and the sequence between their germline boundaries is 15 bases long. The CDR3 measures 12 amino acids from cysteine to phenylalanine. Only CDR3 DNA remains: 36 bases, in frame from the first base. Using the deep immunoSEQ assay, multiplex PCR amplified TCR CDR3 regions from genomic DNA. Extracted genomic DNA from each cell subset was distributed evenly across all wells of several immunoSEQ 96-well plates, and each plate was treated as a replicate. For sorted subsets, each replicate PCR was loaded with around 200 ng genomic DNA, equivalent to approximately 33,000 T cell genomes. Purified libraries were measured with a Qubit 3.0 fluorometer, size-checked on a Bioanalyzer 2100, and measured again with the KAPA Library Quantification kit. Each immunoSEQ 96-well plate was sequenced on its own single-read 150-cycle Illumina NextSeq 550 flow cell. The published analysis was carried out like this. Because the immunoSEQ output included only junctional sequences and no quality scores, the filtering could not be the same as the filtering used for full-length reads. Sequences were annotated with PyIR, a Python wrapper for IgBLAST v1.9, using IMGT germline references to assign V/J genes and CDR3. Reads were removed for weak V/J assignments (E-value above 1e-6), missing CDR3, stop codons, out-of-frame junctions, or ambiguous translated residues. V3J clonotypes were defined as sequences sharing an identical inferred V gene, J gene, and CDR3 amino acid sequence. The percentage overlap between two repertoires was calculated by dividing the number of shared unique clonotypes by the size of the smaller repertoire. Three approaches were used to assess repertoire richness: RTK rarefaction, the Chao1 estimator, and Recon v2.1 estimates of unobserved clonotypes. For all TCRbeta clonotypes obtained by the gDNA method from a handful of donors, generation probabilities were computed with OLGA. The source is immuneACCESS, and TCRdb retained only in-frame sequences with V and J called. Part of the clones is not carried over; for the studies checked, unresolved V genes explain less than half of this, and the remainder is unexplained. The V and J calls and clone size come from that table; D and trimming were worked out from the DNA. Across this sample there are 170,000 or so clones, with 66% seen only once. The ten largest make up over 9.5% of the sample.

Study-level results and caveats: Rarefaction of sorted-subset datasets indicated incomplete sequencing despite the large sequencing depth. Because the study included only a small number of donors, the genetic and exposure-history diversity represented was limited. Naive subsets generally had larger estimated clonotype richness than memory subsets did. Sharing across a handful of donors was observed for around 5% of naive CD4, under 4% of naive CD8, 2% to 2.5% of memory CD4, and around 0.4% of memory CD8 clonotypes. Higher generation probabilities were observed for clonotypes shared by all four sorted-subset donors than for non-shared clonotypes. Sampling was restricted to blood, and TCR repertoires in tissue are likely to differ from TCR repertoires in blood. Based on pairwise subsampling, the degree of clonotype sharing among donors was expected to be affected by sequencing depth.

Healthy HIV-negative adults with no recently reported acute infections or vaccinations were included as donors. Every donor was a Caucasian adult residing in Nashville, Tennessee, USA. CD4+ T cells were enriched through magnetic negative selection, after which naive cells were positively selected on CD45RA and the remaining negative fraction served as the memory subset. After blood collection by leukapheresis, PBMCs were isolated using Ficoll-Histopaque density gradient centrifugation and then cryopreserved in the vapor phase of liquid nitrogen. Analytical flow cytometry was used to check the purity and quantity of every magnetically sorted T cell population. Genomic DNA was isolated from every sorted fraction and measured by UV absorbance on a Nanodrop 2000c.

The sequenced sample was memory CD4+ T cells sorted from blood. Per the publication, the cell subset or site label means: CD45RA-negative fraction. The sequence was obtained from a man aged 25 to 40 in good health. In this chain, TRBV28 is recombined with TRBJ2-7, with TRBD2 perhaps the D gene, on 6 matching bases. The CDR3 region reads CAVREGTYEQYF. The sequenced DNA is TGTGCCGTCCGGGAAGGGACTTACGAGCAGTACTTC. Reference TRBV28 and TRBJ2-7 genes cover what lies past the CDR3, so the full variable domain is DVKVTQSSRYLVKRTGEKVFLECVQDMDHENMFWYRQDPGLGLRLIYFSYDVKMKEKGDIPEGYSVSREKKERFSLILESASTNQTSMYLCAVREGTYEQYFGPGTRLTVT.